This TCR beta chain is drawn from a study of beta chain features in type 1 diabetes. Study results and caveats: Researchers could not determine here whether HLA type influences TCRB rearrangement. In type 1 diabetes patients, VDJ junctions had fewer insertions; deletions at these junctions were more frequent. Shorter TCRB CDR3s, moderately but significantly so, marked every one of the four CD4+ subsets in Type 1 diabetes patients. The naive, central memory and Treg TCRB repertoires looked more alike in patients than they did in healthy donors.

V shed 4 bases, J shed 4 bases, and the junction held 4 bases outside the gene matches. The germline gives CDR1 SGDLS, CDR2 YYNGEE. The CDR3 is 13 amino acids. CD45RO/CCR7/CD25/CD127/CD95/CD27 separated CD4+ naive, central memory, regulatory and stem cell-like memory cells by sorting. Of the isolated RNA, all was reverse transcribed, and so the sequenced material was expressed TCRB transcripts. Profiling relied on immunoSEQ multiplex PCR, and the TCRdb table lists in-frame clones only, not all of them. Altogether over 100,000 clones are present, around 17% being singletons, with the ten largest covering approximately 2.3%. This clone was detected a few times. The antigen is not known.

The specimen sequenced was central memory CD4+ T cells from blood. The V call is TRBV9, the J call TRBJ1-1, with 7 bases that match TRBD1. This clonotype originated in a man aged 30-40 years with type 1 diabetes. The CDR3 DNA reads TGTGCCAGCAGCTCCAGGGGGACCACTGAAGCTTTCTTT. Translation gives CASSSRGTTEAFF. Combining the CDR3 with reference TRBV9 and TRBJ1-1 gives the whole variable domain DSGVTQTPKHLITATGQRVTLRCSPRSGDLSVYWYQQSLDQGLQFLIQYYNGEERAKGNILERFSAQQFPDLHSELNLSSLELGDSALYFCASSSRGTTEAFFGQGTRLTVV.